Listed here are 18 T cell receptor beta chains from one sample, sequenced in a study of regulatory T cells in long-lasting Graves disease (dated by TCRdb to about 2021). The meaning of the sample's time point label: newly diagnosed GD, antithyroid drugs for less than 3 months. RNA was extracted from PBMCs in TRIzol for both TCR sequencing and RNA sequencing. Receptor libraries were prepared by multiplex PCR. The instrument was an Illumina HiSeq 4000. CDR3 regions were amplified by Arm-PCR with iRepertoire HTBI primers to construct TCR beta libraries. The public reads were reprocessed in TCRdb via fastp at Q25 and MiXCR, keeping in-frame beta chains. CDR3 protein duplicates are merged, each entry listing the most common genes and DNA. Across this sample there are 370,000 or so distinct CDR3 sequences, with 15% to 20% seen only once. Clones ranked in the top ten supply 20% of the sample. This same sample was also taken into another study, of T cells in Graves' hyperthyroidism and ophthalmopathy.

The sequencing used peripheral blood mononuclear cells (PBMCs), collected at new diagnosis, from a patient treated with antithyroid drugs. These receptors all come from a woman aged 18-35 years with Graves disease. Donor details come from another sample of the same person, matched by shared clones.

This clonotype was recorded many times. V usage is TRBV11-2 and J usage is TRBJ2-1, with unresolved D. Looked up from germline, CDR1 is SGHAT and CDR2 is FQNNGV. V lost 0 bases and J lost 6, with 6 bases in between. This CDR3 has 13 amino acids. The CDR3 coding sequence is TGTGCCAGCAGCTTAGAGGTCACCAATGAGCAGTTCTTC. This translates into CASSLEVTNEQFF.

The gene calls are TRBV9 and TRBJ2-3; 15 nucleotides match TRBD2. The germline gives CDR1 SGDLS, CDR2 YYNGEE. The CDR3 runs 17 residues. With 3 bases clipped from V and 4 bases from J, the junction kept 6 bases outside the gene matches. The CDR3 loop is CASSALGTSGGSDTQYF. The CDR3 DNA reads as TGTGCCAGCAGCGCCCTAGGGACTAGCGGGGGGTCAGATACGCAGTATTTT. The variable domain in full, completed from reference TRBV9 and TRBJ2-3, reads DSGVTQTPKHLITATGQRVTLRCSPRSGDLSVYWYQQSLDQGLQFLIQYYNGEERAKGNILERFSAQQFPDLHSELNLSSLELGDSALYFCASSALGTSGGSDTQYFGPGTRLTVL.

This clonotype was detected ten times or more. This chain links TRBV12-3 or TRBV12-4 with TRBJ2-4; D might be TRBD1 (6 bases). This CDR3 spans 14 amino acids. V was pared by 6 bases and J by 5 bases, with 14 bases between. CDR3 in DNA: TGTGCCAGCAGACCCGGGACACCAGAAAACATTCAGTACTTC. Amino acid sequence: CASRPGTPENIQYF.

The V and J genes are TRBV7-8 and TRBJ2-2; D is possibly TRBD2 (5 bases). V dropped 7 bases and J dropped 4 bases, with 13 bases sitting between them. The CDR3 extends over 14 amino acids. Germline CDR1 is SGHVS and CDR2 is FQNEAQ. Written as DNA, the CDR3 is TGTGCCAGCACCACTCGAGGGTCCACCGGGGAGCTGTTTTTT. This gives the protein CASTTRGSTGELFF.

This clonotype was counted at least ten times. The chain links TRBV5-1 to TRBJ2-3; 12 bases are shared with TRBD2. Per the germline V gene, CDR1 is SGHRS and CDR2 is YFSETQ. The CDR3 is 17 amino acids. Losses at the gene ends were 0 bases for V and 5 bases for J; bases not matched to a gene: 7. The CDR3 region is CASSLEPSGRAKDTQYF. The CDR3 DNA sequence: TGCGCCAGCAGCTTGGAGCCTAGCGGGAGGGCTAAAGATACGCAGTATTTT. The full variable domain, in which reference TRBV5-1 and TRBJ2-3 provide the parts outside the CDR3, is KAGVTQTPRYLIKTRGQQVTLSCSPISGHRSVSWYQQTPGQGLQFLFEYFSETQRNKGNFPGRFSGRQFSNSRSEMNVSTLELGDSALYLCASSLEPSGRAKDTQYFGPGTRLTVL.

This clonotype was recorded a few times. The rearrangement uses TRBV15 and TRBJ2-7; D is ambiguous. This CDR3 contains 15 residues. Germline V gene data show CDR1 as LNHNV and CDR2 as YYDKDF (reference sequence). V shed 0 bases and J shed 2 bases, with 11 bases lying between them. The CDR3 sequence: CATSRDSTDTYEQYF. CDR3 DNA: TGTGCCACCAGCAGAGATTCCACGGATACCTACGAGCAGTACTTC.

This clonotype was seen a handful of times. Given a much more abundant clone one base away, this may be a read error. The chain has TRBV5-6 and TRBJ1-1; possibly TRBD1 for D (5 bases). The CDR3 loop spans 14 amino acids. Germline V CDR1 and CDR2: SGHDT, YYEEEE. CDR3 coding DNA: TGTGCCAGCAGCCCAACATCAGGGAACACTGGAGCTTTCTTT. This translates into CASSPTSGNTGAFF.

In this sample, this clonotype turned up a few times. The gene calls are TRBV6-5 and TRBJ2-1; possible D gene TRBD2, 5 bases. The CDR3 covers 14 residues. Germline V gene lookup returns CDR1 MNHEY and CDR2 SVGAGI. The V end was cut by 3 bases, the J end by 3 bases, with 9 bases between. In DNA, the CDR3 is TGTGCCAGCAGTTATCCCGGGATCTACAATGAGCAGTTCTTC. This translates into CASSYPGIYNEQFF.

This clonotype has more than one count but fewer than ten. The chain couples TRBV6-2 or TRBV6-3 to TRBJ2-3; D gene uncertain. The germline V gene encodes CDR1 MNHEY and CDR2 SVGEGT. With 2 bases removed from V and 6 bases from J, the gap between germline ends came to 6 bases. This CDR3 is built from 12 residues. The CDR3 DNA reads TGTGCCAGCAGTTACGAGGAGGATACGCAGTATTTT. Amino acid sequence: CASSYEEDTQYF.

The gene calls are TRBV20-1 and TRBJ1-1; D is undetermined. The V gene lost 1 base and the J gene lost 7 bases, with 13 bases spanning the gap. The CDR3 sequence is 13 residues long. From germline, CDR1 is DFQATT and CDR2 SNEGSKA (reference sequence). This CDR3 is CSARAVPLLEAFF. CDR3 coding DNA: TGCAGTGCTAGAGCCGTCCCCCTTCTTGAAGCTTTCTTT.

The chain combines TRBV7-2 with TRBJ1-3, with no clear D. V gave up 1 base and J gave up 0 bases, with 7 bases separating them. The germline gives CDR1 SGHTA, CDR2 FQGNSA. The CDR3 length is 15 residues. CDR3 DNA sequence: TGTGCCAGCAGCTTAGGGTCCGACTCTGGAAACACCATATATTTT. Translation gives CASSLGSDSGNTIYF.

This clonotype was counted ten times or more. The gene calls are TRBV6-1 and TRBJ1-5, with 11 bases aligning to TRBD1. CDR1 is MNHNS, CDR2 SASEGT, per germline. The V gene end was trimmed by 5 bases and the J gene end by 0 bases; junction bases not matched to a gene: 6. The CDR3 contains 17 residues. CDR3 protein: CASSRRDRGTSNQPQHF. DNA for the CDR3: TGTGCCAGCAGTCGCCGGGACAGGGGGACTAGCAATCAGCCCCAGCATTTT.

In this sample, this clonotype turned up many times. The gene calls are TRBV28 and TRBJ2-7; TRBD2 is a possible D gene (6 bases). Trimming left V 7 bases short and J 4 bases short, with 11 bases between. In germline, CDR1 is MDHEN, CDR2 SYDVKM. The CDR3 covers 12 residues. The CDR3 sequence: CASTTGGYEQYF. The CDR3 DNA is TGTGCCAGCACCACTGGGGGGTACGAGCAGTACTTC. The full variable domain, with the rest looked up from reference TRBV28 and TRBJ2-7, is DVKVTQSSRYLVKRTGEKVFLECVQDMDHENMFWYRQDPGLGLRLIYFSYDVKMKEKGDIPEGYSVSREKKERFSLILESASTNQTSMYLCASTTGGYEQYFGPGTRLTVT.

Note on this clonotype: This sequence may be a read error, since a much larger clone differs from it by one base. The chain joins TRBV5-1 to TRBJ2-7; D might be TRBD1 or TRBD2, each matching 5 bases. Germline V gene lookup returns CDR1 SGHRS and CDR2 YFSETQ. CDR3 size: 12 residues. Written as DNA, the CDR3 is TGCGCCAGCAGCTTGGAGGCCAGGGAGCAGCACTTC. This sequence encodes CASSLEAREQHF.

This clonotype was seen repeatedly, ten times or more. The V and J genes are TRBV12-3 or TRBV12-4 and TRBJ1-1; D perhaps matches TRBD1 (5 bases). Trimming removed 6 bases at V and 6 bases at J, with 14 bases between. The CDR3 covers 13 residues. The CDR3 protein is CASRRRGVPEAFF. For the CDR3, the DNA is TGTGCCAGCAGGAGACGAGGGGTCCCTGAAGCTTTCTTT.

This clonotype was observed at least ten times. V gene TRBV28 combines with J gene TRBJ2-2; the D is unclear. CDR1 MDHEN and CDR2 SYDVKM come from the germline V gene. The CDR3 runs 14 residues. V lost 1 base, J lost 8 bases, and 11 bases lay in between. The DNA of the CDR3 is TGTGCCAGCAGTTTATCAGGTTTCACGGGGGAGCTGTTTTTT. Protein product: CASSLSGFTGELFF.

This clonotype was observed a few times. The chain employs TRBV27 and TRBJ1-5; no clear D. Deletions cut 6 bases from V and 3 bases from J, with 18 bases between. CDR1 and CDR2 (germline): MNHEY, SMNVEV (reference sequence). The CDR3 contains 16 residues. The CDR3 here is CASSRDLRRYNQPQHF. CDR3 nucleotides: TGTGCCAGCAGCCGAGACCTTCGACGGTACAATCAGCCCCAGCATTTT.

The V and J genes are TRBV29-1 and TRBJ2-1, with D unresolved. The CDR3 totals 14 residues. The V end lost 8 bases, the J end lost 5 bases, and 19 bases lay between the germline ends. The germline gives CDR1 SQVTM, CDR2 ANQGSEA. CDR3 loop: CSSHVGVANNEQFF. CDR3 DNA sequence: TGCAGCTCACATGTTGGCGTGGCTAACAATGAGCAGTTCTTC.